This TCR beta chain was identified in a study of blood T cell repertoires in COVID-19. For the study at large: COVID-19 samples, acute and convalescent, were from the United States, Italy and Spain. Sample material is recorded as cDNA or gDNA derived from T cells, B-cell-depleted T cells, or PBMCs.

Authors' methods: Quantification of nucleated cells was approximated via reference gene primer amplification. Clones were sequenced by immunoSEQ multiplex PCR, and TCRdb holds only the in-frame ones, with some missing. V and J calls and clone size come straight from that table; D and trimming were deduced from the DNA. The sample consists of some 180,000 clones, 65% to 85% of them appearing once. Germline lookup yields CDR1 MNHEY and CDR2 SMNVEV (reference sequence). The CDR3 extends over 15 amino acids. Trimming removed 4 bases from V and 6 bases from J; junction bases left unmatched: 8. Sequencing was performed on peripheral blood. This sequence joins TRBV27 and TRBJ2-1, with TRBD1 identical over 8 bases. This TCR derives from a man aged 65 to 79 with active or convalescent COVID-19. Here the CDR3 reads CASSSRQGAINEQFF. Written as DNA, the CDR3 is TGTGCCAGCAGTTCGCGGCAGGGGGCGATCAATGAGCAGTTCTTC.